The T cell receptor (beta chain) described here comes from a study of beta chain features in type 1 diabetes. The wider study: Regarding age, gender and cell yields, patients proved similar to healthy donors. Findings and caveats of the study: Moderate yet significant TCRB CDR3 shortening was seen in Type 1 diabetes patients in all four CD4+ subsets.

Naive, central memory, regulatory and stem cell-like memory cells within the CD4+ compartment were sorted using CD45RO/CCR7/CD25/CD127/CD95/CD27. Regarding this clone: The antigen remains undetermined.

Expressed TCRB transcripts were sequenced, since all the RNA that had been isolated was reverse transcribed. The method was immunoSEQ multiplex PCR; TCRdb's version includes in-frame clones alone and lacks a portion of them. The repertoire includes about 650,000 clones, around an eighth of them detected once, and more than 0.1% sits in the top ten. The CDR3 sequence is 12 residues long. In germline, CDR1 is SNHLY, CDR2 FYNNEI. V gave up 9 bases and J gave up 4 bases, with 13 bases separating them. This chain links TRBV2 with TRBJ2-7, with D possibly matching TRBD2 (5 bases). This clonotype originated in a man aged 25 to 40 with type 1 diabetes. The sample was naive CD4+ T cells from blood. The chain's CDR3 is CASSTGWYEQYF. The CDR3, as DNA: TGTGCCAGTTCTACGGGGTGGTACGAGCAGTACTTC.